The rows below give T cell receptor beta chains drawn from one sample of a study of T-cell memory formation after mild COVID-19. TCRdb reprocessed the 5' RACE reads with MiXCR, giving one entry per CDR3 protein. The data contain around 200,000 distinct CDR3 sequences, about a fifth of them singletons. The source material was PBMCs or a T cell subset sorted from them (not recorded which). The receptors derive from an adult woman who had mild COVID-19 (a few samples of this study predate the infection). Cell type and time point are not known. CDR3s include the opening cysteine and the closing phenylalanine or tryptophan. D genes are given only for firm matches. Only some rows state a clone size, as once, few, many or a class for expanded clones.

NA	TRBV4-3	NA	TRBJ2-2	CASSQRRLGNTGELFF	TGCGCCAGCAGCCAGCGACGCCTGGGAAACACCGGGGAGCTGTTTTTT
once	TRBV19	NA	TRBJ1-1	CASSGRGGLTFF	TGTGCCAGTAGTGGCAGGGGAGGCTTGACTTTCTTT
few	TRBV7-3	NA	TRBJ2-3	CASSSQGADTQYF	TGTGCCAGCAGCTCGCAGGGTGCAGATACGCAGTATTTT
few	TRBV6-5	NA	TRBJ2-7	CASAQLRGWGEQYF	TGTGCCAGCGCTCAGCTCCGAGGATGGGGCGAGCAGTACTTC
few	TRBV2	NA	TRBJ1-5	CASSGFPDSNQPQHF	TGTGCCAGCAGTGGGTTCCCAGACAGCAATCAGCCCCAGCATTTT
NA	TRBV2	TRBD1	TRBJ2-7	CASSVQGAPNTYEQYF	TGTGCCAGCAGTGTACAGGGGGCACCTAATACCTACGAGCAGTACTTC
few	TRBV5-1	NA	TRBJ2-3	CASSLPGGAADTQYF	TGCGCCAGCAGCTTGCCCGGGGGCGCAGCGGATACGCAGTATTTT
NA	TRBV6-2/TRBV6-3	NA	TRBJ2-7	CASSYSGQDEQYF	TGTGCCAGCAGTTACTCAGGGCAGGACGAGCAGTACTTC
NA	TRBV12-3/TRBV12-4	NA	TRBJ1-3	CASSFWVQGGSGNTIYF	TGTGCCAGCAGCTTTTGGGTACAGGGTGGGTCTGGAAACACCATATATTTT
NA	TRBV13	NA	TRBJ2-2	CASSEAGRFTGELFF	TGTGCCAGCAGCGAGGCAGGGAGGTTCACCGGGGAGCTGTTTTTT
many	TRBV7-2	NA	TRBJ2-7	CASSSSSEQYF	TGTGCCAGCAGCTCCTCAAGCGAGCAGTACTTC
few	TRBV27	TRBD2	TRBJ2-1	CASSTTSFSMYEQFF	TGTGCCAGCAGCACGACTAGCTTTAGTATGTATGAGCAGTTCTTC
few	TRBV6-2/TRBV6-3	NA	TRBJ1-2	CASSYGTSGYTF	TGTGCCAGCAGCTACGGGACGTCGGGCTACACCTTC
NA	TRBV9	NA	TRBJ2-7	CASSVGGEYSYEQYF	TGTGCCAGCAGCGTAGGGGGGGAATACTCCTACGAGCAGTACTTC
few	TRBV30	TRBD2	TRBJ2-1	CAWSSGGAFYEQFF	TGTGCCTGGAGTAGCGGGGGGGCCTTTTATGAGCAGTTCTTC
NA	TRBV6-5	TRBD2	TRBJ2-1	CASTPGGSVYNEQFF	TGTGCCAGCACCCCCGGCGGGAGTGTTTACAATGAGCAGTTCTTC